The text below deals with one TCR beta chain. Its antigen remains unknown. These data are taken from a study of CD8 T cells in ankylosing spondylitis. The CDR3 has 15 residues. The V gene's germline CDR1 is DFQATT and CDR2 SNEGSKA (reference sequence). Trimming took off 1 base at V and 5 bases at J, with 17 bases between the two ends. Study-wide results and limits: Disease-associated clones were reportedly significantly overrepresented in matched ankylosing spondylitis synovial fluid. The disease-linked clones had a CD8+ phenotype and low blood frequencies.

Each CDR3 protein is one row after TCRdb ran MiXCR on the 5' RACE reads. The sample consists of approximately 340,000 distinct CDR3 sequences, about 15% of them appearing once. The material sequenced was blood, either unsorted or a sorted T cell fraction (not recorded which). The TCR originated in a male donor with ankylosing spondylitis or in good health (not recorded which). This rearrangement joins TRBV20-1 to TRBJ2-5, with D perhaps assigned TRBD1 or TRBD2 (7 bases each). The CDR3 here is CSARGGGGGPETQYF. The CDR3 bases are TGCAGTGCTAGAGGCGGGGGAGGGGGCCCGGAGACCCAGTACTTC.